The clone carrying this T cell receptor beta chain has just one count. Its specificity is not known. The data derive from a study of shared clonotypes between healthy human individuals. Study-level information: Donors had three CD4 naive, three CD4 memory, two CD8 naive and one CD8 memory plate apiece. Study findings and constraints: Naive subsets, compared against memory subsets, generally had larger estimated richness values. An anticipated effect of sequencing depth on clonotype sharing among donors was recognized.

Germline CDR1 SEHNR, CDR2 FQNEAQ (reference sequence). The ends were cut back, 5 bases at V and 2 bases at J, with 19 bases in the middle. The CDR3 extends over 17 amino acids. Original data processing: ImmunoSEQ sequences covered only the junction and lacked quality scores; filtering therefore differed. The assay was immunoSEQ multiplex PCR, and TCRdb's table has in-frame clones only and misses some. The V and J calls and clone size were taken over from that table, and D and trimming were inferred from the DNA. The table lists a few million clones, 85% to 95% of them singletons. The chain has TRBV7-9 and TRBJ1-5; D is possibly TRBD1 (5 bases). The source material was naive CD4+ T cells from PBMCs. Indicated subset: CD45RA+ positively selected. The receptor was isolated from a man aged 18 to 30 in good health. Some clones in this sample may be carry-over from other donors' samples. The CDR3 protein is CASSPLFKGLGNQPQHF. The CDR3 DNA sequence: TGTGCCAGCAGCCCCTTGTTTAAGGGGCTTGGCAATCAGCCCCAGCATTTT.